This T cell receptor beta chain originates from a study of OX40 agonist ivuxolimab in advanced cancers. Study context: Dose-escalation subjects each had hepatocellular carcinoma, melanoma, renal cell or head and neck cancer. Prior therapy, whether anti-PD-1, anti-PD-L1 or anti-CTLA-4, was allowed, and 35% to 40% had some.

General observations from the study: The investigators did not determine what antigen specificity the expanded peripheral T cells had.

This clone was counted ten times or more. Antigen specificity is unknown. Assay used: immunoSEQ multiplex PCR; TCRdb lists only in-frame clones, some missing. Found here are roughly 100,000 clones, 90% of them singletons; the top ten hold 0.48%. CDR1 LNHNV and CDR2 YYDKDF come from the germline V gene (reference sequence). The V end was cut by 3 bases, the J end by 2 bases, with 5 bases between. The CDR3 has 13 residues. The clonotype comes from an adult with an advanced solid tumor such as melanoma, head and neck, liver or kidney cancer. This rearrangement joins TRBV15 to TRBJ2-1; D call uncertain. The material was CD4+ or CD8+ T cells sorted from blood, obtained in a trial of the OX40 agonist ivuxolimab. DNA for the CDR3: TGTGCCACCAGCAGGGAAACCTACAATGAGCAGTTCTTC. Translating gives CATSRETYNEQFF.